This T cell receptor beta chain came from a study of blood T cell repertoires in COVID-19. Study at large: Samples representing acute and convalescent COVID-19 were sourced from the United States, Italy and Spain. The cDNA or gDNA used as material had been derived from T cells, B-cell-depleted T cells, or PBMCs.

This CDR3 is 14 amino acids long. CDR1 is SGHAT, CDR2 FQNNGV, per germline. V lost 1 base to trimming and J lost 4 bases, with 5 bases between them. The authors' processing: Counts of nucleated cells, estimated from reference gene primer amplification, were obtained. The repertoire was sequenced with immunoSEQ multiplex PCR; TCRdb's copy has only in-frame clones and lacks some. From that table come the V and J calls and clone size; the DNA was used to work out D and trimming. The sample has 90,000 to 100,000 clones, 70% to 90% seen once. The TCR originated in a man between 60 and 75 years old with acute or convalescent COVID-19. The sample consisted of peripheral blood. The rearrangement uses TRBV11-2 and TRBJ1-6; no clear D. The CDR3 DNA is TGTGCCAGCAGCTTAGTAGATTATAATTCACCCCTCCACTTT. This codes for CASSLVDYNSPLHF.